Following are 31 T cell receptor beta chains from one sample sequenced in a study of T cell repertoires in cytomegalovirus infection. These receptors are not linked to any known antigen. Via MiXCR, TCRdb re-called the reads, giving one row per CDR3 protein. In the table there are around 750,000 distinct CDR3 sequences, 32% of which are singletons. Material: cultured CD8+ T cells from PBMCs, obtained from culture after CMV antigen stimulation. The receptors shown here come from a human donor in good health (CMV status not recorded). Some clones in this sample may be carry-over from other donors' samples.

The V gene is TRBV6-2 or TRBV6-3, the J gene TRBJ2-7; TRBD1 matches at 9 bases. Germline V gives CDR1 MNHEY, CDR2 SVGEGT. With 6 bases clipped from V and 5 bases from J, the junction kept 8 bases outside the gene matches. The CDR3 is 14 residues long. The CDR3, as DNA: TGTGCCAGCAGACTCGGGACAGGGTCCCACGAGCAGTACGTC. Amino acid sequence: CASRLGTGSHEQYV.

This chain uses TRBV6-1 with TRBJ2-3; the D gene is possibly TRBD2 (8 bases). There are 16 residues in the CDR3. CDR1 MNHNS and CDR2 SASEGT come from the germline V gene. V gave up 11 bases and J gave up 5 bases, with 26 bases separating them. DNA of the CDR3: TGTGCCGGGTTGCGATGGACAGGCGGGGGGCTAGATACGCAGTATTTT. Its translation is CAGLRWTGGGLDTQYF.

This chain links TRBV25-1 with TRBJ1-1, with D hard to call. The length of the CDR3 is 13 residues. Germline V lookup: CDR1 MGHDK, CDR2 SYGVNS. Between the trimmed V and J ends, which lost 0 bases and 3 bases, there was a span of 5 bases. CDR3 DNA: TGTGCCAGCAGTGAATATTACGACACTGAAGCTTTCTTT. This sequence encodes CASSEYYDTEAFF. Using reference TRBV25-1 and TRBJ1-1 for the parts outside the CDR3, the full variable domain is EADIYQTPRYLVIGTGKKITLECSQTMGHDKMYWYQQDPGMELHLIHYSYGVNSTEKGDLSSESTVSRIRTEHFPLTLESARPSHTSQYLCASSEYYDTEAFFGQGTRLTVV.

This clonotype has only a few counts. This sequence joins TRBV19 and TRBJ2-1; D might be TRBD1 (7 bases). Germline CDR1 is LNHDA and CDR2 is SQIVND (reference sequence). This CDR3 region has 13 residues. V lost 3 bases, J lost 7 bases, and 10 bases lay in between. CDR3 sequence reads: CASSIRGENEQFF. Written as DNA, the CDR3 is TGTGCCAGTAGTATCAGGGGGGAGAATGAGCAGTTCTTC.

The V call is TRBV20-1, the J call TRBJ2-1; D gene uncertain. The V end lost 3 bases, the J end lost 0 bases, and 15 bases lay between the germline ends. The CDR3 extends over 16 amino acids. Germline lookup yields CDR1 DFQATT and CDR2 SNEGSKA (reference sequence). The CDR3 bases are TGCAGTGCTAGGGCCATAAGCGTAAGCTCCTACAATGAGCAGTTCTTC. Protein: CSARAISVSSYNEQFF.

The genes are TRBV28 and TRBJ2-7; the D gene is possibly TRBD2 (7 bases). V lost 7 bases and J lost 5, with 21 bases in between. The CDR3 has 15 residues. Looked up from germline, CDR1 is MDHEN and CDR2 is SYDVKM. Here the CDR3 DNA reads TGTGCCAGCAACCCCCCGGGGGGCCCGAAAGACGAGCAGTACGTC. Protein: CASNPPGGPKDEQYV.

The sample holds a few counts of this clonotype. V and J are TRBV4-1 and TRBJ2-5, with D maybe TRBD1 (5 bases). Trimming took off 0 bases at V and 1 base at J, with 15 bases between the two ends. CDR1 is MGHRA and CDR2 is YSYEKL in the germline V gene. The CDR3 sequence is 17 residues long. The CDR3: CASSQEGAGLVQETQYF. The DNA of the CDR3 is TGCGCCAGCAGCCAAGAAGGGGCAGGGCTAGTCCAAGAGACCCAGTACTTC.

This chain links TRBV5-6 with TRBJ2-7, with TRBD1 matching 10 bases. Germline V gene data show CDR1 as SGHDT and CDR2 as YYEEEE. V lost 4 bases to trimming and J lost 3 bases; unmatched junction nucleotides: 19. The CDR3 runs 19 residues. This chain's CDR3 is CASSGSPGTGDYTYYEQYF. Here the CDR3 DNA reads TGTGCCAGCAGCGGAAGCCCCGGGACAGGGGACTATACCTACTACGAGCAGTACTTC. Complete variable domain (other parts from reference TRBV5-6 and TRBJ2-7): DAGVTQSPTHLIKTRGQQVTLRCSPKSGHDTVSWYQQALGQGPQFIFQYYEEEERQRGNFPDRFSGHQFPNYSSELNVNALLLGDSALYLCASSGSPGTGDYTYYEQYFGPGTRLTVT.

This clonotype was seen ten or more times. The chain has TRBV7-6 and TRBJ2-3; no firm D call. Trimming stripped 5 bases from V and 4 bases from J, with 7 bases between. From germline, CDR1 is SGHVS and CDR2 FNYEAQ. This CDR3 comprises 12 residues. The CDR3 coding sequence is TGTGCCAGCAGCCACCAGCCAGATACGCAGTATTTT. The encoded protein is CASSHQPDTQYF.

This clonotype was detected many times. This chain connects TRBV7-6 to TRBJ2-3, with D hard to call. Germline V gives CDR1 SGHVS, CDR2 FNYEAQ. The CDR3 length is 14 residues. The germline V and J ends were trimmed by 2 bases and 4 bases, with 10 bases remaining between them. CDR3 protein: CASSLPGVADTQYF. In nucleotides, the CDR3 is TGTGCCAGCAGCTTACCTGGGGTGGCAGATACGCAGTATTTT.

This clonotype has just a few counts. This chain connects TRBV6-1 to TRBJ1-5; 12 bases fit TRBD1. The CDR3 is 17 residues long. Germline V gives CDR1 MNHNS, CDR2 SASEGT. J lost 1 base, V lost 6 bases, and 7 bases had no gene match. CDR3 bases: TGTGCCAGCAGCCCGGGACAGGGGGCGGGAAGCAATCAGCCCCAGCATTTT. This sequence encodes CASSPGQGAGSNQPQHF.

This clonotype turned up a few times. The V call is TRBV6-1, the J call TRBJ2-1, with TRBD1 matching 9 bases. The CDR3 covers 16 residues. CDR1 and CDR2 (germline): MNHNS, SASEGT. Germline trimming cut 4 bases from V and 7 bases from J; bases unmatched to any gene: 11. The chain's CDR3 is CASSGLGTGMWNEQFF. The DNA for the CDR3 is TGTGCCAGCAGTGGACTCGGGACAGGGATGTGGAATGAGCAGTTCTTC.

This clonotype has a count of ten or more. The CDR3 sequence: CASSSLTRNTEAFF. The CDR3 nucleotides read TGTGCCAGCAGTTCCCTGACGAGGAACACTGAAGCTTTCTTT. This chain connects TRBV28 to TRBJ1-1; the D is unclear. The V and J ends lost 4 bases and 1 base respectively, with 10 bases between them. Germline CDR1 MDHEN, CDR2 SYDVKM. CDR3 size: 14 residues.

This clonotype was observed many times. The chain joins TRBV7-6 to TRBJ1-5, with a weak D call TRBD1 (5 bases). CDR1 and CDR2 from the germline V gene are SGHVS and FNYEAQ. V lost 5 bases, J lost 7 bases, and 12 bases lay in between. The CDR3 length is 13 residues. CDR3 residues: CASSPGEGQPQHF. The CDR3 DNA follows: TGTGCCAGCAGCCCGGGGGAGGGGCAGCCCCAGCATTTT.

The chain uses TRBV2 and TRBJ1-2, with D unresolved. Germline loops: CDR1 SNHLY, CDR2 FYNNEI. The CDR3 is 13 residues long. V gave up 11 bases and J gave up 6 bases, with 19 bases separating them. CDR3 bases: TGTGCCTCCGGAGGTGGCGGTTGGGATGGCTACACCTTC. Residues: CASGGGGWDGYTF. Complete variable domain (other parts from reference TRBV2 and TRBJ1-2): EPEVTQTPSHQVTQMGQEVILRCVPISNHLYFYWYRQILGQKVEFLVSFYNNEISEKSEIFDDQFSVERPDGSNFTLKIRSTKLEDSAMYFCASGGGGWDGYTFGSGTRLTVV.

The chain joins TRBV27 to TRBJ1-1; TRBD1 matches 7 bases. CDR3 length equals 14 residues. The V gene end was trimmed by 8 bases and the J gene end by 11 bases; junction bases not matched to a gene: 17. The germline gives CDR1 MNHEY, CDR2 SMNVEV (reference sequence). For the CDR3, the DNA is TGTGCCAGCTCTCCCCAGATAGGGGGCCCTAGGGCTTTCTTT. The encoded protein is CASSPQIGGPRAFF.

V usage is TRBV9 and J usage is TRBJ2-2; 7 bases are shared with TRBD2. V trimming: 0 bases; J trimming: 5 bases; junction bases outside the gene matches: 7. Per germline, CDR1 SGDLS and CDR2 YYNGEE. The CDR3 sequence is 16 residues long. The CDR3 coding sequence is TGTGCCAGCAGCGTAGAAGAGCGGGGTCTTACCGGGGAGCTGTTTTTT. Encoded protein: CASSVEERGLTGELFF.

This sequence joins TRBV12-3 or TRBV12-4 and TRBJ2-5; D is ambiguous. CDR3 size: 16 residues. Trimming pared 4 bases from V and 2 bases from J, leaving 17 bases between. The CDR3 loop reads CASSSQGEAGQETQYF. The CDR3 coding sequence is TGTGCCAGCAGTTCCCAAGGTGAAGCCGGACAAGAGACCCAGTACTTC.

The chain uses TRBV10-3 and TRBJ1-2, with no clear D. The CDR3 is made up of 11 amino acids. V was shortened by 6 bases and J by 7 bases, with 9 bases between the two germline ends. CDR1 and CDR2 (germline): ENHRY, SYGVKD. CDR3 in amino acids: CAIRDASGYTF. The CDR3 nucleotides read TGTGCCATCAGGGACGCCAGTGGCTACACCTTC.

This clonotype was recorded a few times. The rearrangement joins TRBV27 to TRBJ1-1; D is uncertain. Deletions cut 5 bases from V and 4 bases from J, with 17 bases between. Germline CDR1 and CDR2: MNHEY and SMNVEV (reference sequence). The CDR3 spans 15 residues. CDR3 protein: CASSPRTRALTEAFF. The CDR3 coding sequence is TGTGCCAGCAGTCCACGGACGAGGGCACTCACTGAAGCTTTCTTT.

The chain carries TRBV28 and TRBJ2-7; D is unresolved. Germline V CDR1 and CDR2: MDHEN, SYDVKM. The CDR3 covers 13 residues. Between the trimmed V and J ends, which lost 5 bases and 3 bases, there was a span of 11 bases. Here the CDR3 reads CASSPVRRYEQYF. Here the CDR3 DNA reads TGTGCCAGCAGTCCCGTTCGGCGCTACGAGCAGTACTTC.

This clonotype was recorded a few times. This rearrangement joins TRBV2 to TRBJ2-5; 7 bases fit TRBD2. Losses at the gene ends were 0 bases for V and 9 bases for J; bases not matched to a gene: 4. Germline values: CDR1 SNHLY, CDR2 FYNNEI. The CDR3 runs to 13 residues. As DNA, the CDR3 is TGTGCCAGCAGTGAAGCAGCCCGGGGGGCCCAGTACTTC. Protein sequence: CASSEAARGAQYF.

In its sample, this clonotype was seen many times. The chain links TRBV6-1 to TRBJ1-5; TRBD1 aligns across 7 bases. J gave up 4 bases and V 6 bases, and 15 bases lay outside the gene matches. Germline V lookup: CDR1 MNHNS, CDR2 SASEGT. The CDR3 covers 17 residues. In DNA form, the CDR3 reads TGTGCCAGCAGCCTCGGGCGACAGGGCGGGCGGAATCAGCCCCAGCATTTT. It codes for CASSLGRQGGRNQPQHF.

At least ten counts were recorded for this clonotype. The CDR3 reads CASSPGHTGYEQFF. The CDR3 DNA reads TGTGCCAGCAGCCCGGGTCATACCGGCTATGAGCAGTTCTTC. The chain uses TRBV5-4 and TRBJ2-1; D is undetermined. V lost 4 bases, J lost 8 bases, and 16 bases lay in between. Germline V gene data show CDR1 as SGHNT and CDR2 as YYREEE (reference sequence). This CDR3 has 14 amino acids.

This chain connects TRBV2 to TRBJ1-1, with TRBD1 matching over 7 bases. CDR3 length: 12 amino acids. J was trimmed by 4 bases and V by 10 bases; bases with no gene match: 6. Germline-derived CDR1 and CDR2 are SNHLY and FYNNEI. CDR3 loop: CATYRGPTEAFF. The CDR3 coding sequence is TGTGCCACCTACAGGGGCCCCACTGAAGCTTTCTTT.

About this clonotype: One end of the junction varies from germline; a read error may be responsible. This chain uses TRBV2 with TRBJ1-1; the D gene is possibly TRBD1 (5 bases). The CDR3 length is 13 residues. Germline lookup yields CDR1 SNHLY and CDR2 FYNNEI. The CDR3 bases are TGTGCCAGCACGGCAGGGCCTAACACTAAAGCTTTCTTT. Protein: CASTAGPNTKAFF.

There are a few counts of this clonotype. The rearrangement joins TRBV5-5 to TRBJ1-2; 10 bases fit TRBD1. This CDR3 contains 15 residues. Germline V gives CDR1 SGHKS, CDR2 YYEKEE (reference sequence). The V and J ends lost 4 bases and 8 bases, in that order; junction bases with no gene match: 11. CDR3 coding DNA: TGTGCCAGCAGCGGCGACCGGGACAGGGGAGTAGGCTACACCTTC. Translation gives CASSGDRDRGVGYTF. The whole variable domain, remainder taken from reference TRBV5-5 and TRBJ1-2, is DAGVTQSPTHLIKTRGQQVTLRCSPISGHKSVSWYQQVLGQGPQFIFQYYEKEERGRGNFPDRFSARQFPNYSSELNVNALLLGDSALYLCASSGDRDRGVGYTFGSGTRLTVV.

The rearrangement links TRBV27 to TRBJ1-5; D is undetermined. CDR1 is MNHEY, CDR2 SMNVEV, per germline (reference sequence). The CDR3 length is 14 residues. With 1 base removed from V and 3 bases from J, the gap between germline ends came to 7 bases. CDR3 nucleotides: TGTGCCAGCAGTTTATTGGGTCCCAATCAGCCCCAGCATTTT. It specifies CASSLLGPNQPQHF.

This clonotype was detected a few times. V usage is TRBV7-2 and J usage is TRBJ1-2, with 8 bases lining up with TRBD1. In germline, CDR1 is SGHTA, CDR2 FQGNSA. The CDR3 length is 15 residues. V gave up 2 bases and J gave up 5 bases; unmatched junction bases: 7. The CDR3 loop is CASSLPLGQGYGYTF. In DNA form, the CDR3 reads TGTGCCAGCAGCTTACCCTTAGGACAGGGTTATGGCTACACCTTC.

This clonotype was picked up a small number of times. V usage is TRBV6-2 or TRBV6-3 and J usage is TRBJ2-3; 9 bases are shared with TRBD2. Trimming cost V 5 bases and J 6 bases; bases outside gene matches: 3. The CDR3 has 13 residues. Germline V gives CDR1 MNHEY, CDR2 SVGEGT. CDR3 loop: CASSAGLADTQYF. CDR3 in DNA: TGTGCCAGCAGTGCAGGACTAGCGGATACGCAGTATTTT.

This clonotype was recorded only once. V and J are TRBV6-1 and TRBJ2-3; the match to TRBD2 covers 8 bases. The CDR3 loop spans 17 amino acids. V was pared by 4 bases and J by 2 bases, with 11 bases of the junction left unmatched. Germline loops: CDR1 MNHNS, CDR2 SASEGT. The DNA of the CDR3 is TGTGCCAGCAGTGCGGCCGTACTAGCGGCACCCACAGATACGCAGTATTTT. This gives the protein CASSAAVLAAPTDTQYF.